This T cell receptor beta chain stems from a study of blood T cell repertoires in COVID-19. As for the study in general: Spain, Italy and the United States supplied samples that represented acute and convalescent COVID-19.

With 3 bases clipped from V and 4 bases from J, the junction kept 10 bases outside the gene matches. This CDR3 comprises 16 residues. The V gene's germline CDR1 is KGHSH and CDR2 LQKENI. The repertoire was sequenced with immunoSEQ multiplex PCR; TCRdb's copy has only in-frame clones and lacks some. The data show about 110,000 clones, 65% to 85% seen once. The chain joins TRBV18 to TRBJ2-3; 7 bases fit TRBD1. The source of this sequence is a man in his fifties or sixties with acute or convalescent COVID-19. Input material: peripheral blood. CDR3 in amino acids: CASSPPVTGYPDTQYF. Here the CDR3 DNA reads TGTGCCAGCTCACCTCCGGTGACAGGGTACCCAGATACGCAGTATTTT. The variable domain in full, with the rest retrieved from reference TRBV18 and TRBJ2-3, is NAGVMQNPRHLVRRRGQEARLRCSPMKGHSHVYWYRQLPEEGLKFMVYLQKENIIDESGMPKERFSAEFPKEGPSILRIQQVVRGDSAAYFCASSPPVTGYPDTQYFGPGTRLTVL.